This TCR beta chain was retrieved from a study of blood T cells in healthy people across ages. Across the whole study: About one barcoded beta molecule was captured per two T cells (by template switching).

Together with a sample-barcoded 5' primer, a J-beta primer mix was included in a second PCR lasting about 6 to 11 cycles. Every sample gave at least 3 million paired-end reads containing CDR3. TCRdb re-called the 5' RACE reads through MiXCR, storing one row per CDR3 protein. Of fewer than 1.5 million distinct CDR3 sequences listed, around two fifths are singletons. The CDR3 covers 18 residues. Trimming removed 6 bases at V and 3 bases at J, with 21 bases between. Germline V lookup: CDR1 MNHNS, CDR2 SASEGT. Sequenced sample: blood. The receptor was isolated from a young woman in good health. The rearrangement joins TRBV6-1 to TRBJ2-6; tentatively, D is TRBD1 (7 bases). The CDR3 reads CASSPLGGGAYGANVLTF. CDR3 sequence (DNA): TGTGCCAGCAGCCCCCTCGGAGGGGGCGCCTATGGGGCCAACGTCCTGACTTTC.